This T cell receptor beta chain was obtained from a study of long-term antiretroviral therapy in people with HIV. Study-level findings and limits: Collection of the blood, which took place between the mid-2000s and the late 2010s, possibly occurred under older ART regimens. ART adherence, viral resistance and therapy changes were undocumented. Clones that had undergone expansion before ART prevailed in the repertoire throughout all time points.

For each donor, at least one pre-ART and at least two post-ART PBMC samples were available. Turning to this clone: Its antigen is not known.

The authors ran the immunoSEQ assay, v3.0, at survey level. Generated by immunoSEQ multiplex PCR, the TCRdb table keeps only in-frame clones and is missing some. Seen here are 25,000 to 30,000 clones, approximately 78% observed once, and the top ten hold about 9%. The sequence derives from a middle-aged man with HIV. Here the sequenced sample was unsorted PBMCs, taken 3 years after starting antiretroviral therapy.

The CDR3 loop is CSVEDRRVNNEQFF. In DNA form, the CDR3 reads TGCAGCGTTGAAGATCGAAGGGTTAACAATGAGCAGTTCTTC. V and J are TRBV29-1 and TRBJ2-1; D unclear. The CDR3 has 14 amino acids. CDR1 is SQVTM, CDR2 ANQGSEA, per germline. V was shortened by 0 bases and J by 5 bases, with 11 bases between the two germline ends.